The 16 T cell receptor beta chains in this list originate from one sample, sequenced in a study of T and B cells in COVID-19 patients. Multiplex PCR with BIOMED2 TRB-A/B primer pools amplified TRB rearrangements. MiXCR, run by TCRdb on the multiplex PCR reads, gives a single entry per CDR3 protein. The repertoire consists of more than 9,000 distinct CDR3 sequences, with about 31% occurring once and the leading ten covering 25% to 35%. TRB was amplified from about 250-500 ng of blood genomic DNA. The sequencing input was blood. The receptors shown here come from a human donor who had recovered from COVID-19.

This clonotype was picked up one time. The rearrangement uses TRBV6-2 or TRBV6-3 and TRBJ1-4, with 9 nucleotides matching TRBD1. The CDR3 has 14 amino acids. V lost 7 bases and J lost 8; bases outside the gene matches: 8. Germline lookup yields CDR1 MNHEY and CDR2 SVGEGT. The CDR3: CASTERDRAEKLFF. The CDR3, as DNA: TGTGCCAGCACGGAACGGGACAGGGCAGAAAAACTGTTTTTT.

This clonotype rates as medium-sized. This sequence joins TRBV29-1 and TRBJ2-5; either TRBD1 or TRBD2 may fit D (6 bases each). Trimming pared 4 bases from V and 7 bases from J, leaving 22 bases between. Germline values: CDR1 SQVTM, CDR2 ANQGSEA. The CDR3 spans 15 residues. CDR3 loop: CSVGLGAGAPRTQYF. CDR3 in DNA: TGCAGCGTTGGACTAGGGGCAGGGGCGCCCAGGACCCAGTACTTC.

This CDR3 is CASSYRAGGSTLYV. The CDR3 region has the DNA TGTGCCAGCAGTTATCGCGCGGGAGGGTCCACTTTGTACGTC. V is TRBV6-2 or TRBV6-3 and J is TRBJ2-7; TRBD2 aligns across 9 bases. Unmatched junction bases numbered 12, after V lost 3 bases and J lost 12 bases. The length of the CDR3 is 14 residues. Germline V lookup: CDR1 MNHEY, CDR2 SVGEGT.

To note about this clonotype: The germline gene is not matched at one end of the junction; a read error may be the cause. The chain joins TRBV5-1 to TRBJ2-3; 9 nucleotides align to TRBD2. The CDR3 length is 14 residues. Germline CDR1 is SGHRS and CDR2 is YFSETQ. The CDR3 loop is CARSSTSGADTQYF. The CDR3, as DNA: TGTGCCAGAAGCTCGACTAGCGGAGCAGATACGCAGTATTTT.

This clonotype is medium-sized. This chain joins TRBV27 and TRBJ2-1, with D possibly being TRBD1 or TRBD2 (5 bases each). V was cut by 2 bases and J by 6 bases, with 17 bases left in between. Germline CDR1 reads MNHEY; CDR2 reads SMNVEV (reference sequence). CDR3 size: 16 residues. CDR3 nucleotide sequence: TGTGCCAGCAGTTTAGGGGGTCCCGTAGGAGGCAATGAGCAGTTCTTC. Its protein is CASSLGGPVGGNEQFF.

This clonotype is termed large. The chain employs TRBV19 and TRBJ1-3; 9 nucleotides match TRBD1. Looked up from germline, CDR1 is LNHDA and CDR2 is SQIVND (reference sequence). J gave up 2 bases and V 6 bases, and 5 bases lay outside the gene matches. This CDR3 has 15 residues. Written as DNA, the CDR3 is TGTGCCAGTAGGGGACAGGGTCGGACTGGAAACACCATATATTTT. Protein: CASRGQGRTGNTIYF.

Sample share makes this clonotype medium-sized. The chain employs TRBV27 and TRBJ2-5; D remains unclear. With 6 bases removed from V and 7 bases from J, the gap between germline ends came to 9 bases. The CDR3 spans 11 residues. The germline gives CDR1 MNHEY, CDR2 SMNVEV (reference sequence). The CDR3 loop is CASRGMRTQYF. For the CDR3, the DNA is TGTGCCAGCAGAGGGATGCGGACCCAGTACTTC.

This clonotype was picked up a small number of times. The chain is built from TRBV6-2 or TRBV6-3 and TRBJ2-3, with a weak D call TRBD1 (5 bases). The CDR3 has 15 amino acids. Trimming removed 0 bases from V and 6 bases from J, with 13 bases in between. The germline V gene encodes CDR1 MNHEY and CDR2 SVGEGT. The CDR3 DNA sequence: TGTGCCAGCAGTTACTCAAGTGCAGGGTCCGATACGCAGTATTTT. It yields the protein CASSYSSAGSDTQYF.

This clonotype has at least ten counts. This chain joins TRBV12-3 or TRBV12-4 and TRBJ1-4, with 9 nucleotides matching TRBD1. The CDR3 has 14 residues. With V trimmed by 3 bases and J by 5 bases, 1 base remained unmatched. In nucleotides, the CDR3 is TGTGCCAGCAGTTTTGGGACAGGGAATGAAAAACTGTTTTTT. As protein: CASSFGTGNEKLFF.

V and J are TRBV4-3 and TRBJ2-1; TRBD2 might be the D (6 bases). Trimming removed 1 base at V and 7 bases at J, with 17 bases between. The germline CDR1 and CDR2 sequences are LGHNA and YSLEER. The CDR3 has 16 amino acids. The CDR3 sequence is CASSQGVQGAGNEQFF. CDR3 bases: TGCGCCAGCAGCCAAGGGGTGCAGGGTGCGGGGAATGAGCAGTTCTTC.

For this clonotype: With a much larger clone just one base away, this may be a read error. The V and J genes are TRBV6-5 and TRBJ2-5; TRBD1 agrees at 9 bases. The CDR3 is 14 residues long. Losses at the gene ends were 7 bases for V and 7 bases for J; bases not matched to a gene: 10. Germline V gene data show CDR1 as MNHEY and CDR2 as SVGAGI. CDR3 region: CASKRQGVGVTQYF. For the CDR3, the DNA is TGTGCCAGCAAGAGACAGGGGGTAGGGGTGACCCAGTACTTC.

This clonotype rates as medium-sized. This chain's CDR3 is CASSPSGTSGRVGEQFF. The CDR3 DNA is TGTGCCAGCAGCCCCTCGGGGACTAGCGGGAGGGTCGGTGAGCAGTTCTTC. The genes are TRBV11-3 and TRBJ2-1; TRBD2 aligns across 16 bases. Looked up from germline, CDR1 is SGHNT and CDR2 is YENEEA. This CDR3 has 17 residues. V was pared by 5 bases and J by 9 bases, with 10 bases of the junction left unmatched.

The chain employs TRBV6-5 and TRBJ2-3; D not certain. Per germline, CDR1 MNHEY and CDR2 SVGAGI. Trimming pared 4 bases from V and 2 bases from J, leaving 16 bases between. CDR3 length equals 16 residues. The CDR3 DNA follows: TGTGCCAGCAGTTCCCTCGCTACGGGTCCCACAGATACGCAGTATTTT. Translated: CASSSLATGPTDTQYF.

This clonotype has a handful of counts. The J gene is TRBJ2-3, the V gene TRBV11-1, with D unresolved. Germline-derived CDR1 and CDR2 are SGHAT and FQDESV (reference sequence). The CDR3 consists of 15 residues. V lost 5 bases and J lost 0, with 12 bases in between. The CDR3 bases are TGTGCCAGCAGCCCCCCCAGCCTTAGCACAGATACGCAGTATTTT. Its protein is CASSPPSLSTDTQYF.

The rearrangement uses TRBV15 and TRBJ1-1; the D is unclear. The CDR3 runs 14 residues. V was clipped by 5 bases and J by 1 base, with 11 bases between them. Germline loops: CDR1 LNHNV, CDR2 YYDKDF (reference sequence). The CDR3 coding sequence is TGTGCCACCAGCCGCCGGACGGCGAACACTGAAGCTTTCTTT. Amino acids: CATSRRTANTEAFF.

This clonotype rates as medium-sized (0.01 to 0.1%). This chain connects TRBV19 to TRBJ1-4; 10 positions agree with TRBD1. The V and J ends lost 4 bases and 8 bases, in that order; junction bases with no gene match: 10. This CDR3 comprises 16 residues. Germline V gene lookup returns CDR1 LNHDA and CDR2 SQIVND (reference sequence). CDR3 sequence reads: CASSTVPGTGDEKLFF. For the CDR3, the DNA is TGTGCCAGTAGTACCGTACCCGGGACAGGGGACGAAAAACTGTTTTTT. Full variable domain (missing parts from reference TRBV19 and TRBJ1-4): DGGITQSPKYLFRKEGQNVTLSCEQNLNHDAMYWYRQDPGQGLRLIYYSQIVNDFQKGDIAEGYSVSREKKESFPLTVTSAQKNPTAFYLCASSTVPGTGDEKLFFGSGTQLSVL.